A single T cell receptor (beta chain) is shown here with its context. What it binds is not known. Trimming at V came to 5 bases and at J to 4 bases, leaving 9 bases not matched to a gene. This CDR3 spans 16 amino acids. Germline V CDR1 and CDR2: DFQATT, SNEGSKA (reference sequence). TCRdb reanalysed the RT-PCR reads using MiXCR and keeps one entry per CDR3 protein. The repertoire holds 450,000 to 600,000 distinct CDR3 sequences, 7.2% seen once, with about 12% in the top ten. The data stem from a study of response to subunit inactivated influenza vaccine. Study-wide results and caveats: Researchers suggested that each seasonal influenza vaccination recruits few new T cells.

This clonotype originated in a man in his fifties or sixties who received an inactivated influenza vaccine. The material sequenced was PBMCs from blood, taken less than 30 months after vaccination. This chain uses TRBV20-1 with TRBJ2-4; 12 bases fit TRBD1. CDR3 in DNA: TGCAGTGCTCTGGGGGGGACAGGGGGCTCAAAAAACATTCAGTACTTC. Protein: CSALGGTGGSKNIQYF.